The 5 T cell receptor beta chains in this list originate from one sample, sequenced in a study of cytomegalovirus exposure and HLA in healthy donors. Both 60 Vbeta primers and 13 Jbeta primers went into the PCR. TCRdb keeps only in-frame clones here, not all; method: immunoSEQ multiplex PCR. Here the sample spans 150,000 to 200,000 clones, more than 80% being singletons. Sequences were obtained from PBMCs. Receptor source: a woman aged 18-35 years in good health and CMV-seropositive.

The chain joins TRBV6-1 to TRBJ1-6; maybe TRBD1 (6 bases). The CDR3 is 15 amino acids. Germline CDR1 is MNHNS and CDR2 is SASEGT. The V gene lost 5 bases and the J gene lost 6 bases, with 14 bases spanning the gap. The CDR3 region has the DNA TGTGCCAGCAGTCGAGGGGGGGCTGGTAATTCACCCCTCCACTTT. This translates into CASSRGGAGNSPLHF.

The chain is built from TRBV7-9 and TRBJ1-2, with TRBD1 matching over 10 bases. The CDR3 is made up of 15 amino acids. V dropped 4 bases and J dropped 6; count of bases not matched to a gene: 8. Germline-derived CDR1 and CDR2 are SEHNR and FQNEAQ (reference sequence). CDR3 sequence: CASSYSTGTGDGYTF. The DNA of the CDR3 is TGTGCCAGCAGCTATTCGACCGGGACAGGGGATGGCTACACCTTC.

The rearrangement uses TRBV19 and TRBJ2-5; tentative D call: TRBD1 (6 bases). The CDR3 covers 12 residues. The germline CDR1 and CDR2 sequences are LNHDA and SQIVND (reference sequence). Deletions cut 7 bases from V and 4 bases from J, with 10 bases between. In DNA, the CDR3 is TGTGCCAGTACCGACAGGAGAGAGACCCAGTACTTC. It specifies CASTDRRETQYF.

The chain uses TRBV5-1 and TRBJ1-2, with TRBD1 matching 8 bases. The CDR3 extends over 15 amino acids. J was trimmed by 5 bases and V by 0 bases; bases with no gene match: 6. The germline CDR1 and CDR2 sequences are SGHRS and YFSETQ. The CDR3 loop reads CASSLAGQGAYGYTF. The CDR3 nucleotides read TGCGCCAGCAGCTTGGCGGGGCAGGGGGCTTATGGCTACACCTTC.

CDR3 residues: CASTGAQAGYNEQFF. In DNA form, the CDR3 reads TGTGCCAGCACCGGAGCCCAAGCGGGCTACAATGAGCAGTTCTTC. This sequence joins TRBV6-7 and TRBJ2-1, with D possibly being TRBD2 (6 bases). TRBV6-7 is reported as an ORF; its role is uncertain. The CDR3 has 15 amino acids. The V and J ends lost 7 bases and 3 bases respectively, with 16 bases between them.